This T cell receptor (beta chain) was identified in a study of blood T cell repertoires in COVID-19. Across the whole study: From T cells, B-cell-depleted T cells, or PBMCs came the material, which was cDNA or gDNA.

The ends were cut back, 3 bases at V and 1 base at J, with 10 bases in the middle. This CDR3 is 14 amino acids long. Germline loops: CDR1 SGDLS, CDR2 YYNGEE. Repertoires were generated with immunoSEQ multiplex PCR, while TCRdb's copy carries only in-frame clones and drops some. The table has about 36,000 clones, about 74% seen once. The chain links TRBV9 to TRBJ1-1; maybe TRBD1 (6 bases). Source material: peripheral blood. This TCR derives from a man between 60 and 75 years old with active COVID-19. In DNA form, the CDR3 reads TGTGCCAGCAGCGCCGGACAGAGGAACACTGAAGCTTTCTTT. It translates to CASSAGQRNTEAFF.